The next 19 T cell receptor beta chains were all read from a single sample in a study of T cell changes during pregnancy in multiple sclerosis. Here immunoSEQ multiplex PCR was the method, and the copy in TCRdb shows in-frame clones only, minus some. The table has over 35,000 clones, roughly 91% seen once. The sample here was CD4+ T cells from peripheral blood mononuclear cells, taken in the second trimester of pregnancy. These receptors were obtained from a female donor in good health, enrolled as a control in a pregnancy study.

The rearrangement joins TRBV11-2 to TRBJ1-1, with D maybe TRBD1 (6 bases). V was clipped by 6 bases and J by 3 bases, with 11 bases between them. The CDR3 spans 13 residues. CDR1 is SGHAT and CDR2 is FQNNGV in the germline V gene. This chain's CDR3 is CASRTTGYTEAFF. As DNA, the CDR3 is TGTGCCAGCAGGACCACAGGGTACACTGAAGCTTTCTTT. Full variable domain (remainder filled in from reference TRBV11-2 and TRBJ1-1): EAGVAQSPRYKIIEKRQSVAFWCNPISGHATLYWYQQILGQGPKLLIQFQNNGVVDDSQLPKDRFSAERLKGVDSTLKIQPAKLEDSAVYLCASRTTGYTEAFFGQGTRLTVV.

The chain employs TRBV5-1 and TRBJ2-7; 10 positions agree with TRBD2. The V and J ends lost 2 bases and 1 base, in that order; junction bases with no gene match: 3. Germline-derived CDR1 and CDR2 are SGHRS and YFSETQ. This CDR3 comprises 15 residues. The CDR3 reads CASSFWTSGSYEQYF. CDR3 bases: TGCGCCAGCAGCTTCTGGACTAGCGGTTCCTACGAGCAGTACTTC.

The chain has TRBV18 and TRBJ2-3, with 8 bases fitting TRBD2. The germline gives CDR1 KGHSH, CDR2 LQKENI. Trimming removed 3 bases from V and 5 bases from J; junction bases left unmatched: 4. The CDR3 extends over 14 amino acids. The CDR3 coding sequence is TGTGCCAGCTCACCTAGCGGGACGAGAGATACGCAGTATTTT. This gives the protein CASSPSGTRDTQYF.

This clone was detected a few times. J is TRBJ1-3 and V is TRBV10-3, with D hard to call. The length of the CDR3 is 13 residues. Germline V gene data show CDR1 as ENHRY and CDR2 as SYGVKD. V was trimmed by 0 bases and J by 4 bases, leaving 4 bases between them. The chain's CDR3 is CAISESEGNTIYF. The CDR3 DNA is TGTGCCATCAGTGAGTCGGAGGGAAACACCATATATTTT.

This chain connects TRBV11-2 to TRBJ2-1; 7 nucleotides line up with TRBD2. Germline values: CDR1 SGHAT, CDR2 FQNNGV. CDR3 size: 15 residues. V was pared by 0 bases and J by 7 bases, with 6 bases of the junction left unmatched. The CDR3 loop reads CASSLDGREGNEQFF. CDR3 coding DNA: TGTGCCAGCAGCTTAGATGGGAGGGAGGGGAATGAGCAGTTCTTC.

This clone was recorded once. V is TRBV21-1 and J is TRBJ2-1; the D call TRBD2 from the table was never checked on the DNA. TRBV21-1 is termed a pseudogene. The CDR3 spans 17 residues. The CDR3 loop is CASSPPSGGPVYNEQFF. Written as DNA, the CDR3 is TGTGCCAGCAGCCCACCCAGCGGGGGGCCAGTATACAATGAGCAGTTCTTC.

This chain uses TRBV2 with TRBJ2-1, with D perhaps TRBD1 (6 bases). V was clipped by 6 bases and J by 0 bases, with 15 bases between them. Germline V gene lookup returns CDR1 SNHLY and CDR2 FYNNEI. The CDR3 spans 16 residues. The CDR3 protein is CASSPVQGSSYNEQFF. CDR3 DNA sequence: TGTGCCAGCAGCCCCGTGCAGGGGAGCTCCTACAATGAGCAGTTCTTC.

This clone was seen only a few times. V usage is TRBV2 and J usage is TRBJ2-7, with D unclear. CDR1 and CDR2 from the germline V gene are SNHLY and FYNNEI. Trimming cost V 2 bases and J 3 bases, with 8 bases left between them. The CDR3 contains 13 residues. The CDR3 DNA reads TGTGCCAGCAGTGAATTGTTCCGCTACGAGCAGTACTTC. Encoded protein: CASSELFRYEQYF.

The chain recombines TRBV6-1 with TRBJ1-2, with TRBD1 matching over 9 bases. The CDR3 totals 15 residues. Germline assignment: CDR1 MNHNS and CDR2 SASEGT. Losses at the gene ends were 6 bases for V and 4 bases for J; bases not matched to a gene: 9. CDR3: CASRATGTGSYGYTF. The CDR3 DNA is TGTGCCAGCAGAGCTACCGGGACAGGGAGCTATGGCTACACCTTC.

The chain is built from TRBV27 and TRBJ1-1; no reliable D call. Germline V CDR1 and CDR2: MNHEY, SMNVEV (reference sequence). The length of the CDR3 is 12 residues. V lost 3 bases and J 9 bases, leaving 11 bases between the germline ends. CDR3 in DNA: TGTGCCAGCAGTTTTGAGGGTCAGAAAGCTTTCTTT. Amino acids: CASSFEGQKAFF.

The V and J genes are TRBV7-9 and TRBJ2-3; 10 nucleotides line up with TRBD2. CDR3 length: 15 amino acids. V lost 8 bases to trimming and J lost 3 bases; unmatched junction nucleotides: 8. Germline values: CDR1 SEHNR, CDR2 FQNEAQ (reference sequence). CDR3: CASSPSLAGTDTQYF. CDR3 DNA: TGTGCCAGCTCTCCTTCACTAGCGGGGACAGATACGCAGTATTTT.

This clone was recorded only once. The chain has TRBV5-1 and TRBJ2-1, with 10 positions matching TRBD2. Germline CDR1 SGHRS, CDR2 YFSETQ. Germline trimming cut 4 bases from V and 7 bases from J; bases unmatched to any gene: 11. The CDR3 length is 16 residues. The CDR3 sequence is CASSGRASSGGNEQFF. The CDR3, as DNA: TGCGCCAGCAGCGGCCGGGCGTCTAGCGGGGGTAATGAGCAGTTCTTC.

V usage is TRBV7-8 and J usage is TRBJ2-2; no clear D gene. The length of the CDR3 is 13 residues. V was clipped by 5 bases and J by 4 bases, with 8 bases between them. Germline V gives CDR1 SGHVS, CDR2 FQNEAQ. The CDR3 bases are TGTGCCAGCAGCACTACTCTCACCGGGGAGCTGTTTTTT. Translation gives CASSTTLTGELFF.

This chain uses TRBV30 with TRBJ1-3; D is unclear. Per the germline V gene, CDR1 is GTSNPN and CDR2 is SVGIG (reference sequence). The V end was cut by 2 bases, the J end by 0 bases, with 5 bases between. This CDR3 region has 13 residues. DNA of the CDR3: TGTGCCTGGAGTTTCAGCTCTGGAAACACCATATATTTT. Its translation is CAWSFSSGNTIYF.

The genes are TRBV5-1 and TRBJ2-3; a weak D match, TRBD2 (7 bases). Germline lookup yields CDR1 SGHRS and CDR2 YFSETQ. V lost 4 bases to trimming and J lost 0 bases, with 12 bases between them. This CDR3 is built from 15 residues. CDR3 sequence: CASSGAGASTDTQYF. CDR3 coding DNA: TGCGCCAGCAGCGGTGCGGGGGCTAGCACAGATACGCAGTATTTT.

The chain is built from TRBV10-3 and TRBJ1-5; D not resolved. Germline V gene data show CDR1 as ENHRY and CDR2 as SYGVKD. The CDR3 spans 14 residues. V was pared by 0 bases and J by 3 bases, with 6 bases between. The CDR3 nucleotides read TGTGCCATCAGTGAGTCGGCAGACAATCAGCCCCAGCATTTT. This gives the protein CAISESADNQPQHF.

This chain connects TRBV5-5 to TRBJ1-3; no firm D call. The CDR3 loop spans 15 amino acids. Germline V gene sequence: CDR1 SGHKS, CDR2 YYEKEE (reference sequence). V was pared by 0 bases and J by 4 bases, with 11 bases between. The CDR3 bases are TGTGCCAGCAGCTTGGGAGGAGATCCCGGAAACACCATATATTTT. It is translated as CASSLGGDPGNTIYF.

The V gene is TRBV25-1, the J gene TRBJ1-6; D is possibly TRBD1 (5 bases). The CDR3 extends over 15 amino acids. Trimming stripped 2 bases from V and 0 bases from J, with 5 bases between. CDR1 is MGHDK, CDR2 SYGVNS, per germline. The CDR3 region is CASSERGSYNSPLHF. CDR3 nucleotide sequence: TGTGCCAGCAGTGAAAGGGGCTCCTATAATTCACCCCTCCACTTT.

The chain has TRBV9 and TRBJ1-2, with unresolved D. The germline V gene encodes CDR1 SGDLS and CDR2 YYNGEE. This CDR3 contains 16 residues. Trimming stripped 0 bases from V and 3 bases from J, with 15 bases between. The DNA for the CDR3 is TGTGCCAGCAGCGTAGCTTGGTCAGGTTTGCACTATGGCTACACCTTC. Protein sequence: CASSVAWSGLHYGYTF. The whole variable domain, remainder taken from reference TRBV9 and TRBJ1-2, is DSGVTQTPKHLITATGQRVTLRCSPRSGDLSVYWYQQSLDQGLQFLIQYYNGEERAKGNILERFSAQQFPDLHSELNLSSLELGDSALYFCASSVAWSGLHYGYTFGSGTRLTVV.